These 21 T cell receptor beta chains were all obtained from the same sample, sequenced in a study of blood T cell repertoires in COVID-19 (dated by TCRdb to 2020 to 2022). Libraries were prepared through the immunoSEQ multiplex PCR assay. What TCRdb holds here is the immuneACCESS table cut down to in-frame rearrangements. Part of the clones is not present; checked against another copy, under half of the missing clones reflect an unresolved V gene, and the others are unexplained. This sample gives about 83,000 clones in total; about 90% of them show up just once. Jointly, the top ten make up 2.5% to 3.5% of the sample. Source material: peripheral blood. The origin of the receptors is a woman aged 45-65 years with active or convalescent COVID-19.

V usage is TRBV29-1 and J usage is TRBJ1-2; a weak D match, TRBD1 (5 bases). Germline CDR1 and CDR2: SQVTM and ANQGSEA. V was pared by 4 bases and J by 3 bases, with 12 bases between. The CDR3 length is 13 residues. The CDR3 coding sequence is TGCAGCGTTGGGGCGGGGGAAGACTATGGCTACACCTTC. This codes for CSVGAGEDYGYTF.

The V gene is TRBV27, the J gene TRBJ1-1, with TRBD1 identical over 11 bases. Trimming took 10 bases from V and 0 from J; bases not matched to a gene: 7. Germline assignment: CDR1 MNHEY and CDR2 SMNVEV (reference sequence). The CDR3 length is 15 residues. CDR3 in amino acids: CATGGTGGVNTEAFF. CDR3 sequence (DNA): TGTGCCACCGGCGGGACAGGGGGGGTGAACACTGAAGCTTTCTTT.

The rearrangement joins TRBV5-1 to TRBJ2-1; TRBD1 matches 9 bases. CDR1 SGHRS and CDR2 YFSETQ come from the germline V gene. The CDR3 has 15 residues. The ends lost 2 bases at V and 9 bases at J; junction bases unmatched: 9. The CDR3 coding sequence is TGCGCCAGCAGCTTACGGACAGGGGATGGGGGTGAGCAGTTCTTC. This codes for CASSLRTGDGGEQFF. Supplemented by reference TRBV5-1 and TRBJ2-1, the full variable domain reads KAGVTQTPRYLIKTRGQQVTLSCSPISGHRSVSWYQQTPGQGLQFLFEYFSETQRNKGNFPGRFSGRQFSNSRSEMNVSTLELGDSALYLCASSLRTGDGGEQFFGPGTRLTVL.

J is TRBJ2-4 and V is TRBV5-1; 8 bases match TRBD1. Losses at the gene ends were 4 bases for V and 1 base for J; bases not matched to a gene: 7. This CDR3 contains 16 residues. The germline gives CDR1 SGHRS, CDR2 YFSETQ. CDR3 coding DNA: TGCGCCAGCAGCGCCGGACAGGGCTTGGCCAAAAACATTCAGTACTTC. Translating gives CASSAGQGLAKNIQYF.

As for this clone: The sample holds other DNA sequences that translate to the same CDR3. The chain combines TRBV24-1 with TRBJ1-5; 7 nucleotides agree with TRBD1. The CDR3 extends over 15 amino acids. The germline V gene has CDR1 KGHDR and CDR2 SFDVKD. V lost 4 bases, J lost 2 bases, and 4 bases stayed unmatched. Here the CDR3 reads CATSDRQGRNQPQHF. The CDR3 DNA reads TGTGCCACCAGTGACAGACAGGGTCGCAATCAGCCCCAGCATTTT.

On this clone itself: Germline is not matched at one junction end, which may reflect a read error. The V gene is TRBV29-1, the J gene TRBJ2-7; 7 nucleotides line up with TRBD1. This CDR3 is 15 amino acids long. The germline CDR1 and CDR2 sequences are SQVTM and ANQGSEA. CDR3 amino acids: CSVEEGAAFPYEQYF. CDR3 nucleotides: TGCAGCGTGGAAGAGGGGGCCGCCTTTCCCTACGAGCAGTACTTC.

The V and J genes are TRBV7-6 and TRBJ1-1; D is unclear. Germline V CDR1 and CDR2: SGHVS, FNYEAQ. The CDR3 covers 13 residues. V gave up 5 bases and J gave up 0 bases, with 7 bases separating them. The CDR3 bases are TGTGCCAGCAGCCTCCACATGAACACTGAAGCTTTCTTT. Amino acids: CASSLHMNTEAFF.

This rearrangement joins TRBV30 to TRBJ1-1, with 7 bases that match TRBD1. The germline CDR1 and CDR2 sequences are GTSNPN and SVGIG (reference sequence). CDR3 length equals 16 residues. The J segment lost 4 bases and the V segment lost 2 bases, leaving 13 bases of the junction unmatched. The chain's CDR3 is CAWSPQQGLWGTEAFF. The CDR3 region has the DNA TGTGCCTGGAGTCCCCAACAGGGGCTATGGGGCACTGAAGCTTTCTTT.

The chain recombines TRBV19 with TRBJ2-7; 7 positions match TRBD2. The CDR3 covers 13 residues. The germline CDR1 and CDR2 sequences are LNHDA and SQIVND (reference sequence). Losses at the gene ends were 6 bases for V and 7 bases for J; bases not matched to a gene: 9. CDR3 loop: CASRLAGAGEQYF. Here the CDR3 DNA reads TGTGCCAGTAGGCTTGCGGGAGCTGGGGAGCAGTACTTC.

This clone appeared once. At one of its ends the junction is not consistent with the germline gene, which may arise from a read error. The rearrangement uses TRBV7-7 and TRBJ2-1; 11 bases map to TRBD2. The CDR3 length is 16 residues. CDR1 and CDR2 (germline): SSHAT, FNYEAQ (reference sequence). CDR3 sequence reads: CASSLGSGGVYNEQFF. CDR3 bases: TGTGCTAGCAGCTTAGGTAGCGGGGGGGTCTACAATGAGCAGTTCTTC.

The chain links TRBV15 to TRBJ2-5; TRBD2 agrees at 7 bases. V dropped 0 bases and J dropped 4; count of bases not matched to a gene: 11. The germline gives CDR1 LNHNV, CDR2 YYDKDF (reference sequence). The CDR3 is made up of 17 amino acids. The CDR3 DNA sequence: TGTGCCACCAGCAGAGATGAGGGTGGGGGGACTACAGAGACCCAGTACTTC. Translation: CATSRDEGGGTTETQYF.

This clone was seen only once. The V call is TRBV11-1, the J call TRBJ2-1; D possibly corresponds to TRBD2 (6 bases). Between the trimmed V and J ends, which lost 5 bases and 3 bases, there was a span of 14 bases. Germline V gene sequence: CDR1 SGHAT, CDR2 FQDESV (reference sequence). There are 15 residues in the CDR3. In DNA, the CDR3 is TGTGCCAGCAGCCCTCGGGGGTTCGGCTACAATGAGCAGTTCTTC. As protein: CASSPRGFGYNEQFF.

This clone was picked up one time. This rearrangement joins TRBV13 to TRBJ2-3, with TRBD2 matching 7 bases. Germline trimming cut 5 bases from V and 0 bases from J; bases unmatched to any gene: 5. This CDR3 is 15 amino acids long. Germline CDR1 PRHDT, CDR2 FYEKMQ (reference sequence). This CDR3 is CASSTDGGSTDTQYF. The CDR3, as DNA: TGTGCCAGCAGCACTGACGGGGGGAGCACAGATACGCAGTATTTT.

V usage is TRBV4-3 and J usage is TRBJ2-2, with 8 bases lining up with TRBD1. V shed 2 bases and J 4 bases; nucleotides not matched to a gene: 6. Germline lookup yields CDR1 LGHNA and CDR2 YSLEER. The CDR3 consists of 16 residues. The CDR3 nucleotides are TGCGCCAGCAGCCAAAACAGGGGGACAGTCACCGGGGAGCTGTTTTTT. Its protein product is CASSQNRGTVTGELFF.

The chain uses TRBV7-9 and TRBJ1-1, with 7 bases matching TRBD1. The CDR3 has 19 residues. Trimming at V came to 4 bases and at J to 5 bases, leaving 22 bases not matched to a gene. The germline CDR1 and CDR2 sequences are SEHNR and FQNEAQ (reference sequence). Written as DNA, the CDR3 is TGTGCCAGCAGCTCGCTTATCCCCTCCATATACCGGGACAGAACTGAAGCTTTCTTT. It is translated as CASSSLIPSIYRDRTEAFF.

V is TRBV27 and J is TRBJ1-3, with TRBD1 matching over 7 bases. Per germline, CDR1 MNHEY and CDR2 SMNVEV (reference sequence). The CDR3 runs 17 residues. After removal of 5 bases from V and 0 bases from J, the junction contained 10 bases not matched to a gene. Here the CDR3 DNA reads TGTGCCAGCAGTCAAACAGGGGCTTGGAGCTCTGGAAACACCATATATTTT. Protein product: CASSQTGAWSSGNTIYF.

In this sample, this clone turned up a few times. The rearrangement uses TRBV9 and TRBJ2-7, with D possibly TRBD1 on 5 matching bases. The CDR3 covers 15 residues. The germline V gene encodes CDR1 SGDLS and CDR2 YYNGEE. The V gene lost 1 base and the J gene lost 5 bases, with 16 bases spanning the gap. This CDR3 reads CASSVNPVGADEQYF. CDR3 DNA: TGTGCCAGCAGCGTAAACCCCGTTGGGGCTGACGAGCAGTACTTC.

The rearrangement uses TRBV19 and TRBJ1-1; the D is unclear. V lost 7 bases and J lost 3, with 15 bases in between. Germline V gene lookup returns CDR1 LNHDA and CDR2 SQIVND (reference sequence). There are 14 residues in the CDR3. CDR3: CASTLGGRDTEAFF. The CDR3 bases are TGTGCCAGTACCCTGGGAGGGAGGGACACTGAAGCTTTCTTT.

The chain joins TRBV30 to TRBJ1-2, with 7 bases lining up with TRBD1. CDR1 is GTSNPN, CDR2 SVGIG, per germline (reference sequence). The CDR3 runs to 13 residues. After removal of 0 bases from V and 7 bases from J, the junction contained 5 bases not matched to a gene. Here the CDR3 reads CAWSVVGGGGYTF. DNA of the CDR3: TGTGCCTGGAGTGTGGTAGGGGGCGGTGGCTACACCTTC.

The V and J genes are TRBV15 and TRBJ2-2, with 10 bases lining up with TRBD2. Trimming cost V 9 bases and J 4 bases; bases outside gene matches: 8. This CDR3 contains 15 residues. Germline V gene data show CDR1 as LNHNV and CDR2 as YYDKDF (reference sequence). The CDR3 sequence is CATQSGGASTGELFF. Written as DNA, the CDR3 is TGTGCCACTCAGAGCGGGGGGGCCTCCACCGGGGAGCTGTTTTTT. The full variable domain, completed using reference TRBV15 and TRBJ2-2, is DAMVIQNPRYQVTQFGKPVTLSCSQTLNHNVMYWYQQKSSQAPKLLFHYYDKDFNNEADTPDNFQSRRPNTSFCFLDIRSPGLGDTAMYLCATQSGGASTGELFFGEGSRLTVL.

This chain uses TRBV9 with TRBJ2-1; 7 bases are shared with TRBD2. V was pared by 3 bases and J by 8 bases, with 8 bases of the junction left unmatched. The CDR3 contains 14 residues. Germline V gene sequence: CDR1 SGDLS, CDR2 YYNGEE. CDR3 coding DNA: TGTGCCAGCAGCGCCGGTGGTAGCGGGCATGAGCAGTTCTTC. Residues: CASSAGGSGHEQFF.